This TCR beta chain stems from a study of CD8 T cells in ankylosing spondylitis. Each CDR3 protein is one row after TCRdb ran MiXCR on the 5' RACE reads. Here the sample spans over 700,000 distinct CDR3 sequences, over 15% being singletons. Per the germline V gene, CDR1 is ENHRY and CDR2 is SYGVKD. The CDR3 runs 13 residues. Between the trimmed V and J ends, which lost 4 bases and 7 bases, there was a span of 13 bases. This clonotype occurred a few times. Its antigen is undetermined. Points from the study as a whole: A TCR beta motif of fewer than ten highly homologous variants seemed to mark ankylosing spondylitis blood.

This TCR was sampled from a male donor with ankylosing spondylitis. The rearrangement links TRBV10-3 to TRBJ1-2; D is possibly TRBD1 (5 bases). The sample comprised blood, either unsorted or a sorted T cell fraction (not recorded which). This CDR3 reads CAISAGFTGGYTF. The CDR3 DNA sequence: TGTGCCATCAGTGCGGGATTCACAGGTGGCTACACCTTC.